The 10 T cell receptor beta chains below were found in one sample sequenced in a study of OX40 agonist ivuxolimab in advanced cancers. Sequencing was performed with immunoSEQ multiplex PCR; in TCRdb, only in-frame clones are kept and a portion is missing. The table shows fewer than 12,000 clones, with around 79% occurring only once. The source material was CD4+ or CD8+ T cells sorted from blood, sampled in a trial of the OX40 agonist ivuxolimab. Every receptor here comes from an adult with an advanced solid tumor such as melanoma, head and neck, liver or kidney cancer.

This chain links TRBV4-2 with TRBJ1-2; D remains unclear. The CDR3 is 13 residues long. Germline V gene sequence: CDR1 LGHNA, CDR2 YNFKEQ. Trimming took off 1 base at V and 3 bases at J, with 6 bases between the two ends. This CDR3 reads CASSQAEDYGYTF. The CDR3 DNA reads TGTGCCAGCAGCCAAGCTGAGGACTATGGCTACACCTTC.

The rearrangement uses TRBV9 and TRBJ2-1; TRBD2 is a possible D gene (6 bases). This CDR3 region has 15 residues. The germline CDR1 and CDR2 sequences are SGDLS and YYNGEE. Trimming removed 4 bases at V and 0 bases at J, with 11 bases between. As DNA, the CDR3 is TGTGCCAGCAGCCCGAAGCGGGTCTCCTACAATGAGCAGTTCTTC. It codes for CASSPKRVSYNEQFF. The whole variable domain, remainder taken from reference TRBV9 and TRBJ2-1, is DSGVTQTPKHLITATGQRVTLRCSPRSGDLSVYWYQQSLDQGLQFLIQYYNGEERAKGNILERFSAQQFPDLHSELNLSSLELGDSALYFCASSPKRVSYNEQFFGPGTRLTVL.

This rearrangement joins TRBV7-2 to TRBJ1-2, with 8 bases fitting TRBD1. CDR1 and CDR2 (germline): SGHTA, FQGNSA. The V segment lost 5 bases and the J segment 2 bases; nucleotides outside the gene matches: 13. The CDR3 has 17 residues. The CDR3 DNA reads as TGTGCCAGCAGCCCCCTGGCGGGACAGGCTATAAACTATGGCTACACCTTC. Translating gives CASSPLAGQAINYGYTF.

V usage is TRBV19 and J usage is TRBJ2-7; D gene unclear. The ends were cut back, 5 bases at V and 3 bases at J, with 8 bases in the middle. Germline V gene lookup returns CDR1 LNHDA and CDR2 SQIVND (reference sequence). This CDR3 is 12 amino acids long. CDR3 region: CASSPGGYEQYF. The CDR3, as DNA: TGTGCCAGTAGTCCGGGCGGCTACGAGCAGTACTTC.

This clone is medium-sized (0.01 to 0.1%) within its sample. The chain uses TRBV27 and TRBJ1-5, with 7 nucleotides matching TRBD1. The germline CDR1 and CDR2 sequences are MNHEY and SMNVEV (reference sequence). V lost 8 bases and J lost 5; bases outside the gene matches: 12. The CDR3 has 15 amino acids. This chain's CDR3 is CASWTRQGPYQPQHF. The CDR3 DNA is TGTGCCAGCTGGACCCGACAGGGACCGTATCAGCCCCAGCATTTT.

The rearrangement links TRBV2 to TRBJ1-6, with D possibly being TRBD1 (6 bases). The germline gives CDR1 SNHLY, CDR2 FYNNEI. V lost 4 bases, J lost 10 bases, and 14 bases lay in between. This CDR3 region has 14 residues. The CDR3: CASSGTGIFSPLHF. Here the CDR3 DNA reads TGTGCCAGCAGTGGTACAGGGATTTTCTCACCCCTCCACTTT.

This clone has just one count. J is TRBJ2-7 and V is TRBV7-2; TRBD2 agrees at 11 bases. The ends lost 1 base at V and 2 bases at J; junction bases unmatched: 10. The CDR3 runs 18 residues. The germline V gene encodes CDR1 SGHTA and CDR2 FQGNSA. As DNA, the CDR3 is TGTGCCAGCAGCTTAGGTCGACTAGCGGGATTGACTCCCTACGAGCAGTACTTC. Protein: CASSLGRLAGLTPYEQYF.

The sample holds one count of this clone. The V and J genes are TRBV30 and TRBJ2-7, with D perhaps matching TRBD1 or TRBD2 (5 bases each). Germline-derived CDR1 and CDR2 are GTSNPN and SVGIG (reference sequence). There are 12 residues in the CDR3. The V gene lost 4 bases and the J gene lost 7 bases, with 14 bases spanning the gap. CDR3 DNA: TGTGCCTGGAAAAGGGGAGTATGGGAGCAGTACTTC. This codes for CAWKRGVWEQYF.

V is TRBV2 and J is TRBJ2-1, with TRBD2 identical over 9 bases. This CDR3 contains 14 residues. Germline lookup yields CDR1 SNHLY and CDR2 FYNNEI. The trim removed 5 bases at V and 5 bases at J, leaving 4 bases unmatched. The CDR3 region has the DNA TGTGCCAGCAGTTTAAGGACTAGCGACAATGAGCAGTTCTTC. Its protein product is CASSLRTSDNEQFF.

There are a few counts of this clone. J is TRBJ2-1 and V is TRBV13; 11 bases agree with TRBD1. Germline V gene sequence: CDR1 PRHDT, CDR2 FYEKMQ (reference sequence). The CDR3 consists of 16 residues. After removal of 2 bases from V and 4 bases from J, the junction contained 4 bases not matched to a gene. The CDR3 nucleotides are TGTGCCAGCAGCTTAATCGGGACAGGGGGTTACAATGAGCAGTTCTTC. Translating it yields CASSLIGTGGYNEQFF.